This T cell receptor (beta chain) appears in the sequencing data of a study of Ad26.COV2.S vaccination and SARS-CoV-2 variants. Study-level background: This donor came from the COV1001 trial of Ad26.COV2.S. Intramuscular Ad26.COV2.S at 5x10^10 or 1x10^11 viral particles. The study's findings and limits: Vaccine recipients had higher spike-specific TCR breadth than placebo recipients.

TCRdb's table, derived via immunoSEQ multiplex PCR, lists solely in-frame clones and lacks some. The sample lists around 320,000 clones; approximately 80% were seen once. About this clone itself: Its cognate antigen is unknown.

Noted treatment: roughly 20 received Ad26.COV2.S at low or high dose, single or two shots; roughly 5 received placebo; per-sample allocation not given. Sampling was done on day 63 after the first vaccine or placebo injection. The CDR3 has 15 residues. Germline CDR1 and CDR2: SGHDT and YYEEEE. Trimming cost V 4 bases and J 0 bases, with 11 bases left between them. The specimen comprised peripheral blood, sampled in a trial of Ad26.COV2.S vaccine versus placebo. The clonotype comes from a person between 18 and 65 years old who received the Ad26.COV2.S COVID-19 vaccine or a placebo. V usage is TRBV5-6 and J usage is TRBJ2-4; D call uncertain. The CDR3 loop reads CASSPRVVAKNIQYF. The CDR3 nucleotides read TGTGCCAGCAGCCCCCGCGTGGTAGCCAAAAACATTCAGTACTTC. The entire variable domain, with the rest obtained from reference TRBV5-6 and TRBJ2-4, is as follows: DAGVTQSPTHLIKTRGQQVTLRCSPKSGHDTVSWYQQALGQGPQFIFQYYEEEERQRGNFPDRFSGHQFPNYSSELNVNALLLGDSALYLCASSPRVVAKNIQYFGAGTRLSVL.